This T cell receptor beta chain was retrieved from a study of patients and donors after allogeneic stem cell transplantation. V dropped 2 bases and J dropped 6; count of bases not matched to a gene: 7. The CDR3 is 15 residues long. Germline V gives CDR1 MNHNY, CDR2 SVGAGI (reference sequence). TCRdb reprocessed the RT-PCR reads with MiXCR, giving one entry per CDR3 protein. The table lists 25,000 to 40,000 distinct CDR3 sequences, 37% of them singletons. This sequence joins TRBV6-6 and TRBJ1-1, with 9 bases identical to TRBD1. Sequencing was carried out using blood, either unsorted or a sorted T cell fraction (not recorded which). The sequence came from a human donor who was either an allogeneic HSCT recipient or a stem cell or donor lymphocyte infusion donor (not recorded which). It is not recorded whose cells these are; they may come from a transplant donor. Here the CDR3 reads CASSYPGTGRSEAFF. The CDR3 nucleotides read TGTGCCAGCAGTTACCCTGGGACAGGGAGGTCTGAAGCTTTCTTT.